These 22 T cell receptor beta chains were all obtained from the same sample, sequenced in a study of T cell changes during pregnancy in multiple sclerosis. Sequencing was performed with immunoSEQ multiplex PCR; in TCRdb, only in-frame clones are kept and a portion is missing. The data hold 40,000 to 50,000 clones, with 89% observed a single time. Specimen: CD4+ T cells from peripheral blood mononuclear cells, collected in the first trimester of pregnancy. These TCRs come from a female donor with multiple sclerosis, enrolled in a pregnancy study.

The chain has TRBV6-1 and TRBJ1-3, with a tentative D call TRBD1 (5 bases). Germline V gene lookup returns CDR1 MNHNS and CDR2 SASEGT. With 2 bases removed from V and 4 bases from J, the gap between germline ends came to 9 bases. This CDR3 has 14 amino acids. This chain's CDR3 is CASSEPGNGNTIYF. The CDR3 region has the DNA TGTGCCAGCAGTGAACCAGGGAACGGAAACACCATATATTTT.

The chain recombines TRBV5-4 with TRBJ1-1; D gene uncertain. The V end lost 0 bases, the J end lost 0 bases, and 18 bases lay between the germline ends. CDR3 length: 18 amino acids. Germline V gives CDR1 SGHNT, CDR2 YYREEE (reference sequence). DNA of the CDR3: TGTGCCAGCAGCTTGGATCTAGGCAGAAGCTCCATGAACACTGAAGCTTTCTTT. It is translated as CASSLDLGRSSMNTEAFF.

The chain combines TRBV5-1 with TRBJ2-5; maybe TRBD2 (6 bases). The CDR3 extends over 14 amino acids. V lost 5 bases, J lost 5 bases, and 16 bases lay in between. Germline CDR1 reads SGHRS; CDR2 reads YFSETQ. Written as DNA, the CDR3 is TGCGCCAGCAGATCAGGGCCGGAGGGGGAGACCCAGTACTTC. It yields the protein CASRSGPEGETQYF.

The chain joins TRBV10-1 to TRBJ2-1; 11 positions agree with TRBD2. This CDR3 is built from 15 residues. After removal of 6 bases from V and 8 bases from J, the junction contained 9 bases not matched to a gene. Germline V CDR1 and CDR2: WNHNN, SYGVQD (reference sequence). The CDR3 is CASSLAGGIGDEQFF. The CDR3 coding sequence is TGCGCCAGCAGCTTAGCGGGAGGGATTGGCGATGAGCAGTTCTTC.

The V call is TRBV30, the J call TRBJ1-4; D perhaps matches TRBD1 (5 bases). Trimming stripped 1 base from V and 3 bases from J, with 9 bases between. This CDR3 is built from 14 residues. Germline V CDR1 and CDR2: GTSNPN, SVGIG (reference sequence). CDR3 loop: CAWSAQVANEKLFF. As DNA, the CDR3 is TGTGCCTGGAGTGCACAGGTAGCTAATGAAAAACTGTTTTTT.

The chain recombines TRBV7-2 with TRBJ2-1, with D tentatively TRBD2 (5 bases). V shed 1 base and J shed 4 bases, with 14 bases lying between them. The CDR3 is 16 amino acids. CDR1 and CDR2 (germline): SGHTA, FQGNSA. CDR3 sequence (DNA): TGTGCCAGCAGCTTAGTTTCCGGGATAAGGTACAATGAGCAGTTCTTC. It encodes CASSLVSGIRYNEQFF.

This clone appeared once. The gene calls are TRBV7-9 and TRBJ1-1; 7 bases fit TRBD1. V was pared by 2 bases and J by 0 bases, with 6 bases of the junction left unmatched. Germline CDR1 and CDR2: SEHNR and FQNEAQ (reference sequence). This CDR3 has 16 residues. CDR3 bases: TGTGCCAGCAGCTTATGGACAGGAACCATGAACACTGAAGCTTTCTTT. This codes for CASSLWTGTMNTEAFF.

The V gene is TRBV18, the J gene TRBJ1-1, with D perhaps matching TRBD1 (5 bases). This CDR3 has 14 residues. Looked up from germline, CDR1 is KGHSH and CDR2 is LQKENI. V lost 3 bases to trimming and J lost 7 bases, with 15 bases between them. CDR3 amino acids: CASSPRQGTYEAFF. DNA for the CDR3: TGTGCCAGCTCACCCCGGCAGGGAACGTATGAAGCTTTCTTT.

J is TRBJ1-4 and V is TRBV5-6; 10 bases align to TRBD1. This CDR3 has 19 amino acids. Looked up from germline, CDR1 is SGHDT and CDR2 is YYEEEE. V shed 0 bases, J shed 2 bases, and the junction held 10 bases outside the gene matches. The CDR3 DNA reads as TGTGCCAGCAGCTTGGCCCCTAGGGACAGGGGTGAGACTAATGAAAAACTGTTTTTT. Its protein is CASSLAPRDRGETNEKLFF. Full variable domain (missing parts from reference TRBV5-6 and TRBJ1-4): DAGVTQSPTHLIKTRGQQVTLRCSPKSGHDTVSWYQQALGQGPQFIFQYYEEEERQRGNFPDRFSGHQFPNYSSELNVNALLLGDSALYLCASSLAPRDRGETNEKLFFGSGTQLSVL.

CDR3 in DNA: TGTGCCAGCTCACCTACCAGATTGAACACCGGGGAGCTGTTTTTT. It translates to CASSPTRLNTGELFF. V gene TRBV18 combines with J gene TRBJ2-2; D is ambiguous. Between the trimmed V and J ends, which lost 3 bases and 1 base, there was a span of 9 bases. The CDR3 spans 15 residues. Per germline, CDR1 KGHSH and CDR2 LQKENI.

The genes are TRBV5-4 and TRBJ2-4; 8 bases are shared with TRBD1. The CDR3 is 16 residues long. V was clipped by 3 bases and J by 6 bases; unmatched bases: 11. The germline gives CDR1 SGHNT, CDR2 YYREEE (reference sequence). Written as DNA, the CDR3 is TGTGCCAGCAGCTCGATTGGGACAGGAGAGACAAACATTCAGTACTTC. Translated, it gives CASSSIGTGETNIQYF.

This clone appeared a single time. The CDR3 sequence is CASSLGTGGPFKNQPQHF. The CDR3 coding sequence is TGTGCCAGCAGCTTAGGGACAGGGGGTCCCTTTAAAAATCAGCCCCAGCATTTT. The chain links TRBV7-9 to TRBJ1-5; TRBD1 matches at 10 bases. Germline CDR1 and CDR2: SEHNR and FQNEAQ (reference sequence). The CDR3 sequence is 18 residues long. V gave up 1 base and J gave up 4 bases; unmatched junction bases: 10.

The chain joins TRBV29-1 to TRBJ2-1, with 9 bases fitting TRBD2. CDR3 length: 13 amino acids. In germline, CDR1 is SQVTM, CDR2 ANQGSEA. J was trimmed by 4 bases and V by 4 bases; bases with no gene match: 2. CDR3 residues: CSVVTSGYNEQFF. The CDR3 DNA reads TGCAGCGTTGTAACTAGCGGGTACAATGAGCAGTTCTTC.

This clone is a singleton in its sample. The V and J genes are TRBV10-3 and TRBJ1-1, with 7 bases aligning to TRBD1. The CDR3 totals 14 residues. V was clipped by 3 bases and J by 6 bases; unmatched bases: 7. Germline CDR1 reads ENHRY; CDR2 reads SYGVKD. The CDR3 DNA sequence: TGTGCCATCAGTGAAGGGGGCGCGGGCTCTGAAGCTTTCTTT. It is translated as CAISEGGAGSEAFF.

The V call is TRBV5-6, the J call TRBJ1-2; D is unclear. The CDR3 spans 14 residues. Per the germline V gene, CDR1 is SGHDT and CDR2 is YYEEEE. The V and J ends lost 0 bases and 3 bases respectively, with 9 bases between them. This chain's CDR3 is CASSLVETDYGYTF. The CDR3 DNA reads TGTGCCAGCAGCTTGGTTGAAACGGACTATGGCTACACCTTC.

This clone was detected only once. This chain links TRBV6-1 with TRBJ1-5, with 8 positions matching TRBD1. The CDR3 length is 16 residues. The germline V gene has CDR1 MNHNS and CDR2 SASEGT. V shed 4 bases, J shed 4 bases, and the junction held 9 bases outside the gene matches. This CDR3 is CASSGQGPIRNQPQHF. The CDR3 coding sequence is TGTGCCAGCAGTGGACAGGGGCCGATAAGGAATCAGCCCCAGCATTTT.

The chain carries TRBV5-1 and TRBJ2-7, with D unclear. Trimming pared 6 bases from V and 2 bases from J, leaving 9 bases between. The CDR3 is made up of 12 amino acids. Germline CDR1 is SGHRS and CDR2 is YFSETQ. This CDR3 reads CASMEYPYEQYF. CDR3 coding DNA: TGCGCCAGCATGGAGTACCCCTACGAGCAGTACTTC.

The chain recombines TRBV10-2 with TRBJ2-7, with a tentative D call TRBD2 (5 bases). This CDR3 has 13 amino acids. V was cut by 6 bases and J by 3 bases, with 12 bases left in between. The germline V gene encodes CDR1 WSHSY and CDR2 SAAADI. The CDR3 DNA follows: TGCGCCAGCAGGCGAACACTAGACTACGAGCAGTACTTC. This translates into CASRRTLDYEQYF.

This chain joins TRBV10-3 and TRBJ2-3; TRBD2 might be the D (5 bases). V lost 4 bases, J lost 0 bases, and 8 bases lay in between. The CDR3 has 14 amino acids. Germline CDR1 reads ENHRY; CDR2 reads SYGVKD. The CDR3 is CAISGTFSTDTQYF. The CDR3 DNA follows: TGTGCCATCAGTGGGACTTTTAGCACAGATACGCAGTATTTT.

The V and J genes are TRBV11-2 and TRBJ1-4; 11 nucleotides align to TRBD1. V lost 2 bases, J lost 8 bases, and 7 bases stayed unmatched. Germline CDR1 and CDR2: SGHAT and FQNNGV. The CDR3 extends over 16 amino acids. The CDR3 here is CASSLLGTGGGEKLFF. The CDR3 region has the DNA TGTGCCAGCAGCTTACTGGGGACAGGGGGAGGAGAAAAACTGTTTTTT.

This chain links TRBV18 with TRBJ1-4; weak D call: TRBD1 (5 bases). The CDR3 is 13 amino acids. V shed 6 bases and J shed 7 bases, with 12 bases lying between them. Germline V gene sequence: CDR1 KGHSH, CDR2 LQKENI. Here the CDR3 DNA reads TGTGCCAGCTCGTCCGACGGGGGTGAAAAACTGTTTTTT. It encodes CASSSDGGEKLFF.

The chain is built from TRBV10-2 and TRBJ1-4, with D perhaps matching TRBD1 (5 bases). This CDR3 spans 14 amino acids. The V gene lost 7 bases and the J gene lost 3 bases, with 12 bases spanning the gap. CDR1 and CDR2 (germline): WSHSY, SAAADI. Here the CDR3 reads CASMEGQANEKLFF. CDR3 nucleotides: TGCGCCAGCATGGAAGGACAAGCTAATGAAAAACTGTTTTTT.